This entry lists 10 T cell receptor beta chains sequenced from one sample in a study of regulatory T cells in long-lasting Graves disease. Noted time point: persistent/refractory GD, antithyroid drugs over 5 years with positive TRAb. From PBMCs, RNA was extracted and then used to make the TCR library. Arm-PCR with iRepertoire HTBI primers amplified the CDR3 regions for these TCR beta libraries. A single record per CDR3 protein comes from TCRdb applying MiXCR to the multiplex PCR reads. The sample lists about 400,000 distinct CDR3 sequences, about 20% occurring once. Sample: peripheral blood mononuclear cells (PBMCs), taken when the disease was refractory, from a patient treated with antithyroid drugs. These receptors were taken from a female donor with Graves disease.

The CDR3 DNA follows: TGTGCCAGCAGCACCGGGACAGGGGGCGCTGGGGCCAACGTCCTGACTTTC. This sequence encodes CASSTGTGGAGANVLTF. This chain joins TRBV6-1 and TRBJ2-6, with 12 bases identical to TRBD1. Trimming removed 6 bases from V and 2 bases from J; junction bases left unmatched: 5. Germline-derived CDR1 and CDR2 are MNHNS and SASEGT. This CDR3 spans 17 amino acids.

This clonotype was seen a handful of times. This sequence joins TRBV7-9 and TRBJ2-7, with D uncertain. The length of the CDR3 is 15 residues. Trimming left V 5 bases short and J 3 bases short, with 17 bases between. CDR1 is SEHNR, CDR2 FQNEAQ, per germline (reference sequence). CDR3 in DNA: TGTGCCAGCAGCCCTATTAGGAAACCTTACTACGAGCAGTACTTC. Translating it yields CASSPIRKPYYEQYF.

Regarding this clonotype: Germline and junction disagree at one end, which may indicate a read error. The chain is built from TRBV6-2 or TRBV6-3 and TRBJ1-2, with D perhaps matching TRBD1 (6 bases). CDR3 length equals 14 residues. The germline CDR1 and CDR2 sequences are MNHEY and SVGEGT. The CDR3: CAGSFSGTNLGYTF. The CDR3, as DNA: TGTGCCGGCAGTTTCTCCGGGACAAATCTTGGCTACACCTTC.

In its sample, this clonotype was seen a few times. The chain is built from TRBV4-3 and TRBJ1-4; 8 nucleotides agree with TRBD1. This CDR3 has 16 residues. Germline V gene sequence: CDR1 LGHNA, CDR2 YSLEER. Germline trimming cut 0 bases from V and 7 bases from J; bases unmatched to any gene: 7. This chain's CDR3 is CASSQDRTGRSEKLFF. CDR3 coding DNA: TGCGCCAGCAGCCAAGATCGGACAGGGAGAAGTGAAAAACTGTTTTTT.

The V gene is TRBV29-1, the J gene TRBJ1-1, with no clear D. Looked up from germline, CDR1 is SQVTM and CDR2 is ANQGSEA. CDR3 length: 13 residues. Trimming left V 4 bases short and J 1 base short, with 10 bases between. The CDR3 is CSVGTEGNTEAFF. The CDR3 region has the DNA TGCAGCGTTGGGACGGAGGGGAACACTGAAGCTTTCTTT.

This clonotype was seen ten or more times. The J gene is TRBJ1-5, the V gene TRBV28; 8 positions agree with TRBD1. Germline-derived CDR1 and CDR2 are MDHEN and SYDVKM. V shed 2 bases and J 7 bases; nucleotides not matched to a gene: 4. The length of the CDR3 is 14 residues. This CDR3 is CASSLGQGEQPQHF. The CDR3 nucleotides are TGTGCCAGCAGTTTAGGACAGGGTGAGCAGCCCCAGCATTTT.

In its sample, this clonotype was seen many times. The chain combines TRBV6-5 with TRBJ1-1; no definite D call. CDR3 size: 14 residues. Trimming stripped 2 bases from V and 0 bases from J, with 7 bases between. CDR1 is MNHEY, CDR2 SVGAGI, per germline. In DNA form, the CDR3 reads TGTGCCAGCAGTTACAGGATGATGAACACTGAAGCTTTCTTT. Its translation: CASSYRMMNTEAFF.

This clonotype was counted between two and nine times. The CDR3 region has the DNA TGTGCCAGCAGCGCCCGGGAGACTGCTGAAGCTTTCTTT. Translation: CASSARETAEAFF. The rearrangement links TRBV5-5 to TRBJ1-1; D is ambiguous. The V end was cut by 4 bases, the J end by 6 bases, with 13 bases between. The CDR3 sequence is 13 residues long. Germline-derived CDR1 and CDR2 are SGHKS and YYEKEE (reference sequence).

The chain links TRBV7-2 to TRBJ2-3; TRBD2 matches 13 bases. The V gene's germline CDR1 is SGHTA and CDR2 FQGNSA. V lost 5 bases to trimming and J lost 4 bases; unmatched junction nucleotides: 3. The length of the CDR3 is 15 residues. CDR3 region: CASSTTSGRADTQYF. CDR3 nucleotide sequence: TGTGCCAGCAGCACCACTAGCGGGAGGGCAGATACGCAGTATTTT.

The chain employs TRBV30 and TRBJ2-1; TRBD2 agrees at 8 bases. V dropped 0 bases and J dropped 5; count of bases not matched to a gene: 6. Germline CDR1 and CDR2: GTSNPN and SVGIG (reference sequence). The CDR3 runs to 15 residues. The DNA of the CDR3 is TGTGCCTGGAGTGTAGGGACTAGGGCTCACAATGAGCAGTTCTTC. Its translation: CAWSVGTRAHNEQFF.